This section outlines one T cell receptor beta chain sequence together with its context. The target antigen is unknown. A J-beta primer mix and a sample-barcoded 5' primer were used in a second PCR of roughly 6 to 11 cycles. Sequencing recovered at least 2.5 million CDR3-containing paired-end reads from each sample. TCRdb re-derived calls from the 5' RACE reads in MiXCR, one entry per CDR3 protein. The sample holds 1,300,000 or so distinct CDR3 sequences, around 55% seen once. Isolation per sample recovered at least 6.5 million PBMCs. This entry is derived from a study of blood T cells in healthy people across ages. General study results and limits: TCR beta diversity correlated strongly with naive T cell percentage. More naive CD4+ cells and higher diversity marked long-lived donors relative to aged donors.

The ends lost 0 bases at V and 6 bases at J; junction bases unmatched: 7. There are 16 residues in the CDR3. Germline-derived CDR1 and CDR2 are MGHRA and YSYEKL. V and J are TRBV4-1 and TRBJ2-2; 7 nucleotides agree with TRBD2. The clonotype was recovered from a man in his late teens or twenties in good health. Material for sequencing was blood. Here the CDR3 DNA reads TGCGCCAGCAGCCAAGAGGGAGGGTTGGTGGCCGGGGAGCTGTTTTTT. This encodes CASSQEGGLVAGELFF.